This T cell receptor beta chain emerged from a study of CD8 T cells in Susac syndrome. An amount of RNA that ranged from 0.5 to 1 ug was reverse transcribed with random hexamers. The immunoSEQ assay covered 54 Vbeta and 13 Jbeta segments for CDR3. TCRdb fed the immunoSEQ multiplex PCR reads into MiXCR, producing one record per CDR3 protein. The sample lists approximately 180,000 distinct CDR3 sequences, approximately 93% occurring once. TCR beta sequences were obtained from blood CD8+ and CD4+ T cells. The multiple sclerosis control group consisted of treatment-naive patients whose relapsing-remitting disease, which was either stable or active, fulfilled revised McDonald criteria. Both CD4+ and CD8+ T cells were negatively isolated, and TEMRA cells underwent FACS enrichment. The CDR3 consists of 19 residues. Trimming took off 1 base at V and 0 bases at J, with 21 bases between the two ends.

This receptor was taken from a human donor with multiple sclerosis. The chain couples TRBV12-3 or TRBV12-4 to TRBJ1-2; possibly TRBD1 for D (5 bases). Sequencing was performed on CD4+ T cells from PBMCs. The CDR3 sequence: CASSLEHGTTTKANYGYTF. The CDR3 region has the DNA TGTGCCAGCAGTTTAGAGCACGGGACTACGACTAAAGCTAACTATGGCTACACCTTC.